Shown below are 20 T cell receptor beta chains from a single sample sequenced in a study of quantifying T cell responses using KT2 cells. Study overall: Reverse transcription used primers in the TCR alpha and beta constant regions.

A single-stranded UMI oligo with SP2 sequence was ligated to cDNA 3' ends. An equimolar mix of RC1.1 and RC1.2 primed the beta chain across TRBC1 and TRBC2. MiXCR, run by TCRdb on the UMI-ligation and nested PCR reads, gives a single entry per CDR3 protein. The sample shows 30,000 or so distinct CDR3 sequences, less than 7.5% of them seen only once. The sample comprised PBMCs spiked with cells of the T cell clone KT2. Every receptor here comes from a human donor.

This clonotype was found many times. This chain links TRBV7-9 with TRBJ1-1; tentative D call: TRBD1 (5 bases). Germline CDR1 and CDR2: SEHNR and FQNEAQ (reference sequence). The CDR3 is 17 amino acids. V was pared by 4 bases and J by 0 bases, with 18 bases between. CDR3 sequence (DNA): TGTGCCAGCAGCTCCCGCACCCCCTGGGGGATGAACACTGAAGCTTTCTTT. Protein sequence: CASSSRTPWGMNTEAFF.

This clonotype was recorded many times. The CDR3 sequence: CASSQLAREGVYEQYF. DNA for the CDR3: TGTGCCAGCAGCCAACTAGCGCGGGAGGGCGTCTACGAGCAGTACTTC. This chain uses TRBV3-1 with TRBJ2-7; 9 bases align to TRBD2. The CDR3 has 16 amino acids. Germline assignment: CDR1 LGHDT and CDR2 YNNKEL (reference sequence). Trimming cost V 2 bases and J 3 bases; bases outside gene matches: 8.

This rearrangement joins TRBV21-1 to TRBJ2-5; whether TRBD2, the table's D call, matches the DNA was not checked. TRBV21-1 counts as a pseudogene. The CDR3 is 17 residues long. CDR3 bases: TGTGCCAGCAGCAGGGCTAGCGGGAGGCATCCCCAAGCGACCCAGTACTTC. It is translated as CASSRASGRHPQATQYF.

This clonotype was picked up many times. J is TRBJ2-7 and V is TRBV6-1, with 12 bases lining up with TRBD2. The CDR3 sequence is 15 residues long. With V trimmed by 5 bases and J by 6 bases, 8 bases remained unmatched. Germline V lookup: CDR1 MNHNS, CDR2 SASEGT. CDR3 residues: CASSPTSGRRGEQYF. CDR3 sequence (DNA): TGTGCCAGCAGTCCGACTAGCGGGAGACGAGGCGAGCAGTACTTC.

This clonotype was picked up many times. This chain uses TRBV27 with TRBJ1-4; no firm D call. This CDR3 contains 13 residues. Germline CDR1 reads MNHEY; CDR2 reads SMNVEV (reference sequence). Trimming took 5 bases from V and 8 from J, leaving 12 bases between them. The CDR3 loop is CASSLLPSEKLFF. Here the CDR3 DNA reads TGTGCCAGCAGTCTACTTCCTTCGGAAAAACTGTTTTTT.

This clonotype was counted many times. This chain uses TRBV10-2 with TRBJ2-7; D may match TRBD1 or TRBD2 (5 bases each). There are 15 residues in the CDR3. Germline lookup yields CDR1 WSHSY and CDR2 SAAADI. V was cut by 3 bases and J by 6 bases, with 18 bases left in between. The chain's CDR3 is CASSDIGAGGLEQYF. The CDR3, as DNA: TGCGCCAGCAGTGATATAGGGGCAGGAGGTCTCGAGCAGTACTTC.

The V call is TRBV4-1, the J call TRBJ2-1; a possible D gene is TRBD2 (5 bases). Germline V lookup: CDR1 MGHRA, CDR2 YSYEKL. V shed 1 base and J shed 0 bases, with 10 bases lying between them. The CDR3 loop spans 16 amino acids. The CDR3 sequence: CASSQGRGSSYNEQFF. The CDR3 bases are TGCGCCAGCAGCCAAGGTAGAGGGAGCTCCTACAATGAGCAGTTCTTC.

This clonotype was seen ten or more times. CDR3 nucleotides: TGTGCCAGCAGTGATACGAACAGAAACCAAGAGACCCAGTACTTC. Translating gives CASSDTNRNQETQYF. This rearrangement joins TRBV2 to TRBJ2-5, with D hard to call. The CDR3 is 15 residues long. Germline CDR1 is SNHLY and CDR2 is FYNNEI. Between the trimmed V and J ends, which lost 3 bases and 0 bases, there was a span of 11 bases.

This clonotype was observed many times. This chain uses TRBV5-1 with TRBJ1-1, with D perhaps matching TRBD1 (5 bases). There are 13 residues in the CDR3. Between the trimmed V and J ends, which lost 0 bases and 4 bases, there was a span of 7 bases. Germline V gene sequence: CDR1 SGHRS, CDR2 YFSETQ. CDR3 coding DNA: TGCGCCAGCAGCTTGGAGAGGGGCACTGAAGCTTTCTTT. Translation gives CASSLERGTEAFF.

This clonotype was picked up many times. The gene calls are TRBV20-1 and TRBJ2-3; TRBD2 agrees at 12 bases. The CDR3 is 15 amino acids. The germline V gene encodes CDR1 DFQATT and CDR2 SNEGSKA (reference sequence). Trimming at V came to 3 bases and at J to 7 bases, leaving 8 bases not matched to a gene. CDR3 nucleotide sequence: TGCAGTGCTAGCCCCTCTAGCGGGAGGGTGAATACGCAGTATTTT. It specifies CSASPSSGRVNTQYF.

The rearrangement uses TRBV2 and TRBJ2-1; 13 bases agree with TRBD2. The germline V gene encodes CDR1 SNHLY and CDR2 FYNNEI. The CDR3 runs to 17 residues. J lost 7 bases, V lost 5 bases, and 11 bases had no gene match. This chain's CDR3 is CASSSGALTSGGNEQFF. CDR3 sequence (DNA): TGTGCCAGCAGTTCCGGCGCTCTGACTAGCGGGGGGAATGAGCAGTTCTTC. The full variable domain, rest sourced from reference TRBV2 and TRBJ2-1, is EPEVTQTPSHQVTQMGQEVILRCVPISNHLYFYWYRQILGQKVEFLVSFYNNEISEKSEIFDDQFSVERPDGSNFTLKIRSTKLEDSAMYFCASSSGALTSGGNEQFFGPGTRLTVL.

This clonotype was recorded only once. This may be a read error: a much more frequent sequence differs by one nucleotide. Since the CDR3 does not end with the conserved phenylalanine or tryptophan, this likely comes from a read error. V and J are TRBV25-1 and TRBJ2-3; 10 nucleotides line up with TRBD1. The CDR3 has 15 amino acids. The germline CDR1 and CDR2 sequences are MGHDK and SYGVNS. Trimming removed 6 bases from V and 4 bases from J; junction bases left unmatched: 7. The CDR3 sequence is CASSRDRGHSDTQYL. CDR3 in DNA: TGTGCCAGCAGCCGAGACAGGGGGCATTCAGATACGCAGTATTTG.

This clonotype was seen repeatedly, ten times or more. The V gene is TRBV6-2 or TRBV6-3, the J gene TRBJ2-1; D gene unclear. This CDR3 contains 16 residues. CDR1 MNHEY and CDR2 SVGEGT come from the germline V gene. V lost 0 bases and J lost 0, with 9 bases in between. The CDR3 sequence: CASSYSSFSSYNEQFF. The CDR3, as DNA: TGTGCCAGCAGTTACTCTAGCTTTAGCTCCTACAATGAGCAGTTCTTC.

About this clonotype itself: A read error is possible here, since a much larger clone lies one base away. The DNA is left out, because the CDR3 cannot be placed on it with certainty; the CDR3 is given as TCRdb lists it. The genes are TRBV9 and TRBJ1-2; TRBD1, the table's D call, lacks a check against the DNA. Per germline, CDR1 SGDLS and CDR2 YYNGEE. The CDR3 is made up of 13 amino acids, end residues included. This chain's CDR3 is CASSVGTGSGYNF.

The DNA of the CDR3 is TGTGCCAGCAGACATAGACAGGACTATGGCTACACCTTC. This codes for CASRHRQDYGYTF. The chain employs TRBV6-1 and TRBJ1-2, with D maybe TRBD1 (6 bases). The germline CDR1 and CDR2 sequences are MNHNS and SASEGT. V was cut by 6 bases and J by 3 bases, with 11 bases left in between. This CDR3 has 13 amino acids.

The rearrangement links TRBV5-1 to TRBJ1-4, with 7 bases fitting TRBD1. There are 15 residues in the CDR3. Trimming cost V 2 bases and J 6 bases; bases outside gene matches: 7. Germline-derived CDR1 and CDR2 are SGHRS and YFSETQ. CDR3 DNA sequence: TGCGCCAGCAGCTTACCGACAGGGACGGATGAAAAACTGTTTTTT. Protein product: CASSLPTGTDEKLFF.

This clonotype was seen more than once but under ten times. V gene TRBV7-2 combines with J gene TRBJ2-5; no clear D gene. The CDR3 covers 12 residues. The germline CDR1 and CDR2 sequences are SGHTA and FQGNSA. Trimming pared 5 bases from V and 7 bases from J, leaving 11 bases between. CDR3 sequence (DNA): TGTGCCAGCAGCCCTTCTCTAGGGACCCAGTACTTC. Translated, it gives CASSPSLGTQYF.

At least ten counts were recorded for this clonotype. V is TRBV6-5 and J is TRBJ2-7; D call uncertain. CDR3 length: 12 residues. Germline values: CDR1 MNHEY, CDR2 SVGAGI. Trimming cost V 6 bases and J 3 bases, with 9 bases left between them. The CDR3 DNA is TGTGCCAGCAGGGCCTCCCTCTACGAGCAGTACTTC. As protein: CASRASLYEQYF.

This clonotype was seen at least ten times. Here the CDR3 DNA reads TGTGCCAGCAGTGAAGGGCCTGACAGGGGTCGGGAGCAGTACTTC. Protein sequence: CASSEGPDRGREQYF. This chain uses TRBV6-1 with TRBJ2-7, with 8 bases lining up with TRBD1. The J segment lost 7 bases and the V segment lost 1 base, leaving 9 bases of the junction unmatched. CDR3 length: 15 amino acids. CDR1 is MNHNS and CDR2 is SASEGT in the germline V gene.

This clonotype showed up just a few times. This chain links TRBV7-8 with TRBJ2-7, with 10 bases matching TRBD1. The CDR3 is 18 amino acids. V lost 1 base and J lost 0; bases outside the gene matches: 9. Germline lookup yields CDR1 SGHVS and CDR2 FQNEAQ. CDR3 protein: CASSLGSLGQGLSYEQYF. CDR3 in DNA: TGTGCCAGCAGCTTAGGGAGTTTGGGACAGGGGCTCTCCTACGAGCAGTACTTC. Together with reference TRBV7-8 and TRBJ2-7, the CDR3 gives the full variable domain: GAGVSQSPRYKVAKRGQDVALRCDPISGHVSLFWYQQALGQGPEFLTYFQNEAQLDKSGLPSDRFFAERPEGSVSTLKIQRTQQEDSAVYLCASSLGSLGQGLSYEQYFGPGTRLTVT.